The rows below give T cell receptor beta chains drawn from one sample of a study of blood T cell repertoires in COVID-19. Sequencing used immunoSEQ multiplex PCR; TCRdb keeps in-frame clones, though not all of them. The table shows 150,000 to 200,000 clones, with around 89% occurring only once. Sequencing input: peripheral blood. The receptors come from a man aged 50 to 59 who had recovered from COVID-19. The conserved cysteine and the conserved F or W are not part of the CDR3 here.

j_call v_call cdr3_aa
TRBJ2-3 TRBV2 ATADTQY
TRBJ1-5 TRBV4-3 ASSHRTGPSQPQH
TRBJ1-4 TRBV28 ASSLLTGEKLF
TRBJ1-2 TRBV7-9 ASSLAQGQGYT
TRBJ2-5 TRBV20-1 SASQETQY
TRBJ1-5 TRBV30 AWSVGTGMQQPQH
TRBJ2-1 TRBV7-9 ASSSFNNEQF
TRBJ1-3 TRBV5-6 ASSLVGQEGSSGNTIY
TRBJ2-5 TRBV28 ASLPNMYQETQY
TRBJ2-7 TRBV12-5 ASGFPLGLGYEQY
TRBJ2-5 TRBV12-5 ASGSDSHQETQY
TRBJ1-2 TRBV27 ASSWGRGPYGYT
TRBJ2-3 TRBV5-1 ASRPGLEISDTQY
TRBJ1-5 TRBV7-2 ASSLAGRGLRQPQH
TRBJ2-1 TRBV3-1/TRBV3-2 ASSQKFLAGVYNEQF
TRBJ2-7 TRBV7-9 ASSPPLKAGVGSYEQY
TRBJ1-5 TRBV5-1 ASSPGQGPLEPQH
TRBJ2-3 TRBV27 ASSARLAPTTDTQY
TRBJ2-5 TRBV27 ASSGGGTQY
TRBJ2-7 TRBV4-1 ASSQDYLNIGGDYEQY
TRBJ1-5 TRBV18 ASSPLAGTDHPTQH
TRBJ2-6 TRBV27 ASSIQGTRTNVLT
TRBJ2-3 TRBV14 ASSLGTTQGDTQY
TRBJ2-1 TRBV5-4 ASSLTGSSYNEQF
TRBJ2-6 TRBV4-3 ASSQVSTGAQGASGANVLT
TRBJ1-3 TRBV28 ASSPYTPLPRSGNTIY
TRBJ2-7 TRBV28 ASSLAGGSYEQY
TRBJ1-2 TRBV5-5 ASRYIGGIQYGYT
TRBJ2-7 TRBV7-9 ASRSSAGGPYEQY
TRBJ1-1 TRBV9 ASSAGTGWLETEAF
TRBJ1-1 TRBV7-2 ASSQEGRASAEAF
TRBJ2-3 TRBV2 ASSEETGSDTQY
TRBJ2-3 TRBV19 ASSPGTGSDTQY
TRBJ2-1 TRBV5-4 ASSSGLATYNEQF
TRBJ1-4 TRBV25-1 ASSMGGDEKLF
TRBJ1-1 TRBV6-2/TRBV6-3 ASSQGTEAF
TRBJ2-2 TRBV25-1 ASSLGFERGPGELF
TRBJ2-1 TRBV7-8 ASSSRHLTSIGDEQF
TRBJ2-1 TRBV18 ASSPLTSGPYNEQF
TRBJ1-5 TRBV18 ASSPKAGGMSNQPQH
TRBJ2-7 TRBV27 ASSLSGAGFYEQY
TRBJ1-5 TRBV10-3 AITSAGRSRPQH
TRBJ2-1 TRBV11-2 ASSLFAGNNEQF
TRBJ2-1 TRBV11-2 ASSLDGTPGGNEQF
TRBJ2-3 TRBV24-1 ATSDSRIAGAPDTQY
TRBJ1-2 TRBV3-1/TRBV3-2 ASSQDMQTSSGYT
TRBJ1-1 TRBV19 ASSEQRRQAF
TRBJ2-7 TRBV27 ASSPDFDPYEQY
TRBJ2-7 TRBV7-9 ASSPSLYRRDRSSEQY
TRBJ1-5 TRBV27 ASSPGQTNQPQH
TRBJ1-5 TRBV7-9 ASSSTGSNQPQH
TRBJ1-2 TRBV4-1 ASSQDPGQRLSGYT
TRBJ1-2 TRBV28 ASSSPTGGANYGYT
TRBJ2-3 TRBV30 AWILASGRAPDTQY